This T cell receptor beta chain was retrieved from a study of identical twins. Overall study results and limits: Insertion counts were lower in abundant cord blood beta clonotypes, a trend that memory repertoires did not show. Not following the same donors, the study drew its conclusions from cross-sectional statistical analysis.

This clonotype was observed a handful of times. Its antigen is not known. TCRdb recomputed calls from the 5' RACE reads with MiXCR, one row per CDR3 protein. The table shows some 790,000 distinct CDR3 sequences, with about 20% occurring only once. Healthy Caucasians provided all donations. Trimming took off 3 bases at V and 11 bases at J, with 19 bases between the two ends. This CDR3 contains 14 residues. In germline, CDR1 is SGHNT, CDR2 YENEEA. The same specimen was also included in a second study, on T cells expressing NK-cell markers.

Sequencing was done on a sample of PBMCs. This sequence was found in a woman aged 18-29 years in good health. The genes are TRBV11-3 and TRBJ1-1; possibly TRBD1 for D (5 bases). In DNA form, the CDR3 reads TGTGCCAGCAGCTTGACCGGACGACCTCGGGGCGCTTTCTTT. It yields the protein CASSLTGRPRGAFF.